These 16 T cell receptor beta chains were all obtained from the same sample, sequenced in a study of preoperative IRX-2 immunotherapy in early breast cancer. Treatment indicated: preoperative locoregional IRX-2 cytokine immunotherapy. Libraries were prepared by immunoSEQ multiplex PCR; TCRdb keeps only in-frame clonotypes and omits some of them. The profile covers 60,000 or so clones, with roughly 94% appearing a single time and roughly 1.5% taken by the ten largest. Sample acquisition took place from a patient treated with IRX-2 immunotherapy. All receptors derive from a human donor with breast cancer.

The V and J genes are TRBV5-1 and TRBJ1-3; 7 bases are shared with TRBD1. The CDR3 consists of 16 residues. V dropped 4 bases and J dropped 0; count of bases not matched to a gene: 7. Germline CDR1 and CDR2: SGHRS and YFSETQ. Here the CDR3 reads CASSNRQGPSGNTIYF. In DNA form, the CDR3 reads TGCGCCAGCAGCAACCGACAGGGTCCCTCTGGAAACACCATATATTTT.

V is TRBV18 and J is TRBJ1-5; no clear D gene. Germline V gene lookup returns CDR1 KGHSH and CDR2 LQKENI. This CDR3 is built from 14 residues. V lost 5 bases and J lost 0, with 8 bases in between. The CDR3 reads CASSTGGSNQPQHF. The CDR3 coding sequence is TGTGCCAGCTCAACCGGAGGTAGCAATCAGCCCCAGCATTTT.

The rearrangement uses TRBV9 and TRBJ1-4; unclear D gene. Germline V gives CDR1 SGDLS, CDR2 YYNGEE. The CDR3 is 17 amino acids. V was cut by 1 base and J by 8 bases, with 21 bases left in between. As DNA, the CDR3 is TGTGCCAGCAGCGTAAATGTTAATGGTGGGGAAGAAGAAAAACTGTTTTTT. Residues: CASSVNVNGGEEEKLFF.

The rearrangement links TRBV27 to TRBJ2-5; 7 positions match TRBD2. The CDR3 totals 13 residues. V dropped 3 bases and J dropped 10; count of bases not matched to a gene: 8. CDR1 and CDR2 (germline): MNHEY, SMNVEV (reference sequence). The CDR3 bases are TGTGCCAGCAGTTTCGGGAGGACTAGTTTCCAGTACTTC. Translating it yields CASSFGRTSFQYF.

V is TRBV6-5 and J is TRBJ2-5, with D perhaps being TRBD1 or TRBD2 (5 bases each). V was pared by 5 bases and J by 5 bases, with 18 bases between. CDR1 MNHEY and CDR2 SVGAGI come from the germline V gene. This CDR3 comprises 15 residues. The CDR3 is CASSRRGASRETQYF. The CDR3 nucleotides are TGTGCCAGCAGTCGGCGAGGGGCGAGTAGGGAGACCCAGTACTTC.

The chain recombines TRBV7-2 with TRBJ2-7, with 8 bases matching TRBD1. Germline V CDR1 and CDR2: SGHTA, FQGNSA. The CDR3 runs to 14 residues. The junction had 3 bases not matched to a gene; V was cut back by 5 bases and J by 0 bases. CDR3 in DNA: TGTGCCAGCAGCCAACAGGGGGGCTCCTACGAGCAGTACTTC. Translation: CASSQQGGSYEQYF.

The chain employs TRBV4-3 and TRBJ2-3, with TRBD2 as a possible D gene (5 bases). This CDR3 comprises 13 residues. Germline V gene sequence: CDR1 LGHNA, CDR2 YSLEER. Trimming shortened V by 4 bases and J by 9 bases, and 14 bases separated the two germline ends. The CDR3 bases are TGCGCCAGCAGCCGCATACTAGGCCCGACGCAGTATTTT. Residues: CASSRILGPTQYF.

The genes are TRBV2 and TRBJ2-1; 8 bases agree with TRBD2. The CDR3 has 15 residues. The J segment lost 6 bases and the V segment lost 6 bases, leaving 10 bases of the junction unmatched. Germline values: CDR1 SNHLY, CDR2 FYNNEI. CDR3: CASSPRAGVRNEQFF. The CDR3 DNA reads TGTGCCAGCAGCCCCAGAGCGGGAGTGCGCAATGAGCAGTTCTTC.

V and J are TRBV4-3 and TRBJ2-5; TRBD2 might be the D (6 bases). Per the germline V gene, CDR1 is LGHNA and CDR2 is YSLEER. V gave up 0 bases and J gave up 3 bases, with 14 bases separating them. This CDR3 is 16 amino acids long. The CDR3 region has the DNA TGCGCCAGCAGCCAAGATCCGGAGGGCCGGGAAGAGACCCAGTACTTC. Its protein product is CASSQDPEGREETQYF.

V usage is TRBV15 and J usage is TRBJ1-2; maybe TRBD1 (5 bases). Trimming shortened V by 6 bases and J by 6 bases, and 20 bases separated the two germline ends. The CDR3 is 15 amino acids. Germline V gene lookup returns CDR1 LNHNV and CDR2 YYDKDF (reference sequence). In nucleotides, the CDR3 is TGTGCCACCAGTATCCTTTCGTCGGGGCGTAATGGCTACACCTTC. This sequence encodes CATSILSSGRNGYTF.

The chain couples TRBV5-5 to TRBJ2-2; the D gene is possibly TRBD1 (7 bases). V lost 2 bases to trimming and J lost 3 bases, with 14 bases between them. The germline gives CDR1 SGHKS, CDR2 YYEKEE (reference sequence). The length of the CDR3 is 16 residues. CDR3 nucleotide sequence: TGTGCCAGCAGCTTTTACAGGGGAGGCGACACCGGGGAGCTGTTTTTT. Translated, it gives CASSFYRGGDTGELFF.

The chain carries TRBV4-1 and TRBJ2-7; 15 bases are shared with TRBD2. Germline values: CDR1 MGHRA, CDR2 YSYEKL. This CDR3 region has 18 residues. The V and J ends lost 4 bases and 2 bases, in that order; junction bases with no gene match: 9. The CDR3 nucleotides are TGCGCCAGCAGCCCTACCGATGGACTAGCGGGGGGGGCCTACGAGCAGTACTTC. As protein: CASSPTDGLAGGAYEQYF.

The chain has TRBV7-2 and TRBJ2-4, with a weak D call TRBD1 (6 bases). The V end was cut by 2 bases, the J end by 3 bases, with 14 bases between. CDR1 is SGHTA, CDR2 FQGNSA, per germline. This CDR3 is built from 16 residues. CDR3 protein: CASSLSVPGDKNIQYF. The CDR3 bases are TGTGCCAGCAGCTTATCGGTCCCAGGGGACAAAAACATTCAGTACTTC. The full variable domain, its missing parts supplied by reference TRBV7-2 and TRBJ2-4, is GAGVSQSPSNKVTEKGKDVELRCDPISGHTALYWYRQSLGQGLEFLIYFQGNSAPDKSGLPSDRFSAERTGGSVSTLTIQRTQQEDSAVYLCASSLSVPGDKNIQYFGAGTRLSVL.

The chain has TRBV7-2 and TRBJ2-1; possibly TRBD2 for D (5 bases). The CDR3 runs 15 residues. V lost 6 bases and J lost 7, with 19 bases in between. Germline-derived CDR1 and CDR2 are SGHTA and FQGNSA. This chain's CDR3 is CASRADSSLRNEQFF. The CDR3 DNA follows: TGTGCCAGCAGAGCGGACTCCTCCCTCCGGAATGAGCAGTTCTTC.

This chain joins TRBV28 and TRBJ1-2; D uncertain. V lost 8 bases to trimming and J lost 0 bases, with 13 bases between them. This CDR3 has 14 residues. Germline V gives CDR1 MDHEN, CDR2 SYDVKM. CDR3 sequence reads: CASARGPANYGYTF. The CDR3 region has the DNA TGTGCCAGCGCGCGAGGGCCCGCTAACTATGGCTACACCTTC.

The gene calls are TRBV6-5 and TRBJ2-7, with D perhaps given as TRBD1 or TRBD2 (5 bases each). This CDR3 spans 14 amino acids. V was cut by 6 bases and J by 2 bases, with 14 bases left in between. Germline V lookup: CDR1 MNHEY, CDR2 SVGAGI. This CDR3 is CASRPGHSAYEQYF. CDR3 sequence (DNA): TGTGCCAGCAGACCCGGACATAGCGCCTACGAGCAGTACTTC.